Sequencing of this TCR beta chain was carried out in a study of OX40 agonist ivuxolimab in advanced cancers. Study-level results: At 0.1 to 3.0 mg/kg and by week 6, CD4+ and CD8+ T cells in the blood had expanded clonally. Averaged across samples, CD8+ T cells carried more expanded clones than CD4+ did. What antigens the expanded peripheral T cells recognized was never established. People who partly responded at 0.1-3.0 mg/kg had some of the least clonal expansion seen.

Assay: immunoSEQ multiplex PCR; the TCRdb copy retains only in-frame clones and omits some. The sample lists 70,000 to 100,000 clones, about 89% occurring once. In the case of this clone: Its target is unknown.

The germline V gene has CDR1 ENHRY and CDR2 SYGVKD. The CDR3 is 14 amino acids. With 5 bases removed from V and 9 bases from J, the gap between germline ends came to 14 bases. The V call is TRBV10-3, the J call TRBJ1-6; D perhaps matches TRBD1 (6 bases). This sequence was found in an adult with an advanced solid tumor such as melanoma, head and neck, liver or kidney cancer. The material sequenced was CD4+ or CD8+ T cells sorted from blood, taken in a trial of the OX40 agonist ivuxolimab. For the CDR3, the DNA is TGTGCCATCAGTCAGGGTCAGGGGAGTTCACCCCTCCACTTT. Translation: CAISQGQGSSPLHF.